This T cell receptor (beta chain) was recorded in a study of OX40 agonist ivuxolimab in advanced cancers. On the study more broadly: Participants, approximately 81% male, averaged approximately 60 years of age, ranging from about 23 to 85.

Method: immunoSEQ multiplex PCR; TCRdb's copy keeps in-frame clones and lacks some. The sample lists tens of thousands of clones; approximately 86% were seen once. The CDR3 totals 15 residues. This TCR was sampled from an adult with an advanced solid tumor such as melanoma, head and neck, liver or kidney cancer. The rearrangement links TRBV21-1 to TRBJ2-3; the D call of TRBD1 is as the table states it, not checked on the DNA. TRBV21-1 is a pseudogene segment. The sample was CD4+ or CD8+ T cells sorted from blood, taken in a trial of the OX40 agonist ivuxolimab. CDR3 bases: TGTGCCAGCGGGAAACGGACAGAGCGATCAGATACGCAGTATTTT. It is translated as CASGKRTERSDTQYF.